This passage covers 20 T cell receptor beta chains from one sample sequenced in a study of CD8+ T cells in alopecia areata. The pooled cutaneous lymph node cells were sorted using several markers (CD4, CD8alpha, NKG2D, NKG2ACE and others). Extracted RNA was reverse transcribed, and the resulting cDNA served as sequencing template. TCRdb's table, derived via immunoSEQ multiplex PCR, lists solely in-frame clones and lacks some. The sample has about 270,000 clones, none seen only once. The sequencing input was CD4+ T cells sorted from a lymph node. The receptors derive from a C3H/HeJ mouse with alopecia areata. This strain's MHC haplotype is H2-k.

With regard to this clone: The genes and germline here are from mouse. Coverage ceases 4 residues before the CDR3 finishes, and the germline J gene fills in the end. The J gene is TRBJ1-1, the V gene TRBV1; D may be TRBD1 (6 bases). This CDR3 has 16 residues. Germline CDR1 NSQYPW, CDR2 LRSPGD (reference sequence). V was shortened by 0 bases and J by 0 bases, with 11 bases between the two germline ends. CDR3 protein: CTCSADRGTSNTEVFF. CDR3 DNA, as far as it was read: TGCACCTGCAGTGCAGATAGGGGGACATCAAACACA. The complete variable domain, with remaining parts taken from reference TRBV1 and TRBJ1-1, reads VTLLEQNPRWRLVPRGQAVNLRCILKNSQYPWMSWYQQDLQKQLQWLFTLRSPGDKEVKSLPGADYLATRVTDTELRLQVANMSQGRTLYCTCSADRGTSNTEVFFGKGTRLTVV.

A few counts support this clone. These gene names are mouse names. The CDR3 protein is CASSPQGRDYAEQFF. The DNA read from the CDR3 is TGTGCCAGCAGCCCCCAGGGGAGGGACTATGCT. The chain couples TRBV4 to TRBJ2-1; weak D call: TRBD1 (6 bases). The observed sequence ends 4 residues before the CDR3 terminus, with the missing tail filled in from the germline J gene. The CDR3 spans 15 residues. Looked up from germline, CDR1 is LGHDT and CDR2 is YNNKQL (reference sequence). V dropped 5 bases and J dropped 2 bases, with 13 bases sitting between them.

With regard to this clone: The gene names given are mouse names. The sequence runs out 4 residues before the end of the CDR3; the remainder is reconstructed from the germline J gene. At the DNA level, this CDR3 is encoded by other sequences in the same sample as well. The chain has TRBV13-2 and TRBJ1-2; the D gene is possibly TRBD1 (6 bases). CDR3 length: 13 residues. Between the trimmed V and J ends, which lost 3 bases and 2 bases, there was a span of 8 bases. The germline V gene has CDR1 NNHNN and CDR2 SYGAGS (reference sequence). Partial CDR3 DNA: TGTGCCAGCGGTGGGCAGGGGAACTCC. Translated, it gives CASGGQGNS. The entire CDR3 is CASGGQGNSDYTF.

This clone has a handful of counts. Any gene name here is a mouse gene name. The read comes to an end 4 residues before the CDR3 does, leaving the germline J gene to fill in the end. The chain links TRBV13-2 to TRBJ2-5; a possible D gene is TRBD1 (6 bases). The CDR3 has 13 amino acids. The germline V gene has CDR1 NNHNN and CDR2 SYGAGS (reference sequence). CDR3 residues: CASGDRGWDTQYF. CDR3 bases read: TGTGCCAGCGGTGATAGGGGGTGGGAC.

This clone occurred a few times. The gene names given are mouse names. The CDR3 bases that were read are TGTGCCAGCAGTCCTGGGGGGGTCAGTGCAGAA. This sequence encodes CASSPGGVSAE. The full CDR3 is CASSPGGVSAETLYF. The chain joins TRBV14 to TRBJ2-3; 9 bases align to TRBD2. The read gets to within 4 residues of the CDR3 end, and the germline J gene fills in the rest. J gave up 0 bases and V 4 bases, and 3 bases lay outside the gene matches. Germline assignment: CDR1 SGHDT and CDR2 FRDEAV. The CDR3 covers 15 residues.

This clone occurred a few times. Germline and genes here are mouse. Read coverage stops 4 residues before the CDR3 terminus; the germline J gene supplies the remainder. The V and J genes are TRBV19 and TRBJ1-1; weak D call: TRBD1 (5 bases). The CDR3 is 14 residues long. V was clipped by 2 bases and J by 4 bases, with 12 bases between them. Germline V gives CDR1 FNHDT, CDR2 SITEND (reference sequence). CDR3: CASSMGGRGTEVFF. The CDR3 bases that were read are TGTGCCAGCAGTATGGGTGGGAGGGGCACA.

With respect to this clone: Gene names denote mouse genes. CDR3 residues: CASSQRQGYEQYF. The part of the CDR3 DNA that was read is TGTGCCAGCAGCCAAAGACAGGGATAT. The chain recombines TRBV5 with TRBJ2-7; 7 nucleotides agree with TRBD1. The read finishes 4 residues shy of the CDR3 end, and the germline J gene is used to complete it. This CDR3 region has 13 residues. CDR1 is LGHNA, CDR2 YNLKQL, per germline (reference sequence).

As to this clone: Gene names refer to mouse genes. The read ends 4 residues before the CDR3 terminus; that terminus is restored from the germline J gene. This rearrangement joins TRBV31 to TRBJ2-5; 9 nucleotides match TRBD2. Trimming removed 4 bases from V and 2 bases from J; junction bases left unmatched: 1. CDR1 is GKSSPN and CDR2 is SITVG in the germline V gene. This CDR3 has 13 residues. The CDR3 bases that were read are TGTGCCTGGAACTGGGGGGCCCAAGAC. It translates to CAWNWGAQD. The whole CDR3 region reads CAWNWGAQDTQYF.

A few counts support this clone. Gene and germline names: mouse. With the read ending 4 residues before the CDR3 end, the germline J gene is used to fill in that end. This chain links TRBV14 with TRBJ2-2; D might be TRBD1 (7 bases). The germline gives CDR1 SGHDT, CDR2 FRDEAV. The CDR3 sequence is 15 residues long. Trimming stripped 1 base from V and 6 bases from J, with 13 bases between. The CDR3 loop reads CASSFGGGAPGQLYF. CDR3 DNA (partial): TGTGCCAGCAGTTTCGGAGGGGGCGCCCCCGGG.

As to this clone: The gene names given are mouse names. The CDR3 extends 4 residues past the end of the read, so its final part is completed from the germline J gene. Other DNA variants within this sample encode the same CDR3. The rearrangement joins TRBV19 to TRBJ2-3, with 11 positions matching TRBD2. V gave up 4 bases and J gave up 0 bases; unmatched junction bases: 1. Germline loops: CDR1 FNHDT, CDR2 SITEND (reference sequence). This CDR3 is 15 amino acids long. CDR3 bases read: TGTGCCAGCAGTCGGACTGGGGGGAGTGCAGAA. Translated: CASSRTGGSAE. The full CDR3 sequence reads CASSRTGGSAETLYF.

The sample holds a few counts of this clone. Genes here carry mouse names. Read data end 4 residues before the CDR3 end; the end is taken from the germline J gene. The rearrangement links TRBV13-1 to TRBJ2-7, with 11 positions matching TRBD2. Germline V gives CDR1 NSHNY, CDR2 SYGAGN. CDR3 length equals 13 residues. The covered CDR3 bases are TGTGCCAGCAGTGAACTGGGGGGGCAT. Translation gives CASSELGGH. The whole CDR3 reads CASSELGGHEQYF.

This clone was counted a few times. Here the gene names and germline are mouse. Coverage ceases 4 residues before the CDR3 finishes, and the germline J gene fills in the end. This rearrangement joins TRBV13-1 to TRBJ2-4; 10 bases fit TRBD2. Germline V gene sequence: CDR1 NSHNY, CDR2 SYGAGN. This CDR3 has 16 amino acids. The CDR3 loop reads CASSDARTGGKNTLYF. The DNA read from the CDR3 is TGTGCCAGCAGTGATGCCCGGACTGGGGGTAAAAAC.

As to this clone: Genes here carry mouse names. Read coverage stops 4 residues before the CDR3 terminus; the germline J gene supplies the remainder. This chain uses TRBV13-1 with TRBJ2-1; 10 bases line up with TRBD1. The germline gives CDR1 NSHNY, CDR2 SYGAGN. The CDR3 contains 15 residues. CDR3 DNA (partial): TGTGCCAGCAGTGGCCCTCCGGGACAGGGGGCT. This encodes CASSGPPGQGA. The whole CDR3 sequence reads CASSGPPGQGAEQFF.

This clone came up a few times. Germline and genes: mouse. The CDR3 loop is CASSAGTGGANTGQLYF. CDR3 bases read: TGTGCCAGCAGTGCCGGGACAGGGGGGGCAAACACCGGG. The chain carries TRBV13-3 and TRBJ2-2, with TRBD1 matching 11 bases. The CDR3 goes on 4 residues after the read ends, and that part is filled in from the germline J gene. Per the germline V gene, CDR1 is NNHDY and CDR2 is SYVADS. CDR3 size: 17 residues. V shed 3 bases, J shed 0 bases, and the junction held 4 bases outside the gene matches.

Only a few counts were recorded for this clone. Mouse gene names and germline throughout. The part of the CDR3 DNA that was read is TGTGCCTGGAGTCTTACAGGGGGCCGAGTTGAT. It encodes CAWSLTGGRVD. The CDR3, in full, reads CAWSLTGGRVDEQYF. The chain has TRBV31 and TRBJ2-7, with TRBD1 matching over 9 bases. The CDR3 goes on 4 residues after the read ends, and that part is filled in from the germline J gene. There are 15 residues in the CDR3. From germline, CDR1 is GKSSPN and CDR2 SITVG.

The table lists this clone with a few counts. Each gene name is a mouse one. CDR3 amino acids: CASTTDDSDYTF. CDR3 DNA, as far as it was read: TGTGCCAGCACCACAGATGACTCC. The V and J genes are TRBV19 and TRBJ1-2; D gene uncertain. The read finishes 4 residues shy of the CDR3 end, and the germline J gene is used to complete it. V was shortened by 6 bases and J by 3 bases, with 9 bases between the two germline ends. Germline values: CDR1 FNHDT, CDR2 SITEND (reference sequence). The CDR3 covers 12 residues. The variable domain in full, with the rest retrieved from reference TRBV19 and TRBJ1-2, is GGIITQTPKFLIGQEGQKLTLKCQQNFNHDTMYWYRQDSGKGLRLIYYSITENDLQKGDLSEGYDASREKKSSFSLTVTSAQKNEMAVFLCASTTDDSDYTFGSGTRLLVI.

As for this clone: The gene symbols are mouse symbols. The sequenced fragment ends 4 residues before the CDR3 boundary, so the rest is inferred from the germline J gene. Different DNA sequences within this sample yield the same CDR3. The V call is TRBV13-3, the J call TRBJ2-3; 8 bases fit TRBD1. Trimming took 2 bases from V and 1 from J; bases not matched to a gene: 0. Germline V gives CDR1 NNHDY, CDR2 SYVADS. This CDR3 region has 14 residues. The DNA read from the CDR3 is TGTGCCAGCAGTGAGGGACAGGGTGCAGAA. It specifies CASSEGQGAE. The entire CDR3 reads CASSEGQGAETLYF.

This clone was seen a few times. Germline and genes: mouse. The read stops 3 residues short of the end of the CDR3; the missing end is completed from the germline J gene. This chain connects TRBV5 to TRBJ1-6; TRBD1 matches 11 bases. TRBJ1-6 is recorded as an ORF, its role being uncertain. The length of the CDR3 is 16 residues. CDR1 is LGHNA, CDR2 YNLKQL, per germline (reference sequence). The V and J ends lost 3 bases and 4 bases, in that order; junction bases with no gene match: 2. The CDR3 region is CASSQGQGVYNSPLYF. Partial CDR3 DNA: TGTGCCAGCAGCCAGGGACAGGGGGTGTATAATTCGCCC.

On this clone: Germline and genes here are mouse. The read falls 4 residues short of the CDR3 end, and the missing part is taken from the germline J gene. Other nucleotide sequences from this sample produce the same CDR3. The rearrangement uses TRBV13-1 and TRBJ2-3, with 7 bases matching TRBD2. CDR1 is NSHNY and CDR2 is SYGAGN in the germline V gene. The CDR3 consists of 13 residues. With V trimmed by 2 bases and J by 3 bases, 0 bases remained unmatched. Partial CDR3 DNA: TGTGCCAGCAGTGAGGGGGGGGCAGAA. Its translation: CASSEGGAE. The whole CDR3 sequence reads CASSEGGAETLYF.

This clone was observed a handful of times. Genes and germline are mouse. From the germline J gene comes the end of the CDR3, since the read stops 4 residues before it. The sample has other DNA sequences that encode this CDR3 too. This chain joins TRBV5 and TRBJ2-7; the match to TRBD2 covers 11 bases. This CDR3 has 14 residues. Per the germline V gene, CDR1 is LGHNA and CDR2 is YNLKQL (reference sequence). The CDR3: CASSQRTGGYEQYF. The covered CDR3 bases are TGTGCCAGCAGCCAGAGGACTGGGGGGTAT.